This TCR beta chain was retrieved from a study of T cells in Graves' hyperthyroidism and ophthalmopathy. Study-wide results and limits: Most thyroid clonotypes expanded above 0.001 appeared in blood too.

The CDR3 regions of TCR beta were amplified from RNA transcripts. Using the HTBI primer set, a first-round RT-PCR was run on the TCR CDR3. TCRdb analysed the multiplex PCR reads with MiXCR anew, one entry per CDR3 protein. The repertoire includes 350,000 to 400,000 distinct CDR3 sequences, 14% of them detected once, and approximately 11% sits in the top ten. To note about this clonotype: The antigen is unknown. It may be a read error: a sequence one base away is much more abundant.

The CDR3 totals 13 residues. The germline gives CDR1 SGHAT, CDR2 FQNNGV. Trimming took 7 bases from V and 10 from J, leaving 17 bases between them. The sample was blood. This clonotype originated in a woman in her sixties with Graves' hyperthyroidism. J is TRBJ2-1 and V is TRBV11-2, with D hard to call. The CDR3 coding sequence is TGTGCCAGCACCACCGGTGGGTACTACGAGCAGTTCTTC. Its protein is CASTTGGYYEQFF.